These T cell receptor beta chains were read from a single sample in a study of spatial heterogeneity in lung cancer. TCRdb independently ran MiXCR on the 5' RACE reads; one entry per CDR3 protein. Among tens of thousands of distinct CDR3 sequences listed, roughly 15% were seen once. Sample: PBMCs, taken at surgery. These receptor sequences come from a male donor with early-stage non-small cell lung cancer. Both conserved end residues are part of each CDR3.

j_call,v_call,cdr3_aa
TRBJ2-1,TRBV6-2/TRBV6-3,CASTLRGRGHHEQFF
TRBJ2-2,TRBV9,CASSVRRGPTGELFF
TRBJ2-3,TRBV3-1,CASSGRGTDTQYF
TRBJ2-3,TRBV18,CASSPRTGTDTQYF
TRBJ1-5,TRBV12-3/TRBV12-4,CASSSVARPQHF
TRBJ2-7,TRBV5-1,CASSLYGGSYEQYF
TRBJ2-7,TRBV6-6,CASRKLVYPYEQYF
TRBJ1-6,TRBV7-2,CASCLERQDNSPLHF
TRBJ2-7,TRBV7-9,CASSLALQGPYEQYF
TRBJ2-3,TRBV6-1,CASSLRLAGGSTDTQYF
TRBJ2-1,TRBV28,CASSTLANSYNEQFF
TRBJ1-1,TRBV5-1,CASRPFRGDTEAFF
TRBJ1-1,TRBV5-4,CASSSGGTGIVTFF
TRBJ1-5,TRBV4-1,CASSQDAQGLRNQPQHF
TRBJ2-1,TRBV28,CASREKKGLINYNEQFF
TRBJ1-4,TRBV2,CASSTENEKLFF
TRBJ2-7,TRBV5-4,CASSFYSAAYEQYF
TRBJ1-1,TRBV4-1,CASSQGRDREAFF
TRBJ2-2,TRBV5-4,CASSPGEWYTGELFF
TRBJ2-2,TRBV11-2,CASSFEFGPANTGELFF
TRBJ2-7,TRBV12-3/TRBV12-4,CASSLMEGSHEQYF
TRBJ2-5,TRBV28,CASSSSPEGVGGTQYF
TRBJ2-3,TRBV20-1,CSARDPGTGGGTDTQYF
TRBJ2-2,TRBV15,CATSRDPTGELFF
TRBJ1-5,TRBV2,CASWTGTNQPQHF
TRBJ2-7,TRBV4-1,CASSQDLRGLEQYF
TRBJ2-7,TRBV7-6,CASSPEGQGSFYEQYF
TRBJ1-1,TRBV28,CASILGVMNTEAFF
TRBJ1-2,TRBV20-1,CSADRVNFGYTF
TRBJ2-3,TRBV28,CASSPPRGGQYF
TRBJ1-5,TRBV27,CALGSHKSNQPQHF
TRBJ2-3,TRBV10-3,CAISRPNTDTQYF
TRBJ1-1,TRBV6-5,CASSKRGGTVEAFF
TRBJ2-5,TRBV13,CASSLDLETQYF
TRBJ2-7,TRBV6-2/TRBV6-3,CASSYEQGYEQYF
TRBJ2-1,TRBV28,CASSLSQGDLGYNEQFF
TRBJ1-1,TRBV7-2,CASSLAPGKSGFF
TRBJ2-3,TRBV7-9,CASSFRTGTRWGTDTQYF
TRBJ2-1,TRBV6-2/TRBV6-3,CASNPNRWREQFF